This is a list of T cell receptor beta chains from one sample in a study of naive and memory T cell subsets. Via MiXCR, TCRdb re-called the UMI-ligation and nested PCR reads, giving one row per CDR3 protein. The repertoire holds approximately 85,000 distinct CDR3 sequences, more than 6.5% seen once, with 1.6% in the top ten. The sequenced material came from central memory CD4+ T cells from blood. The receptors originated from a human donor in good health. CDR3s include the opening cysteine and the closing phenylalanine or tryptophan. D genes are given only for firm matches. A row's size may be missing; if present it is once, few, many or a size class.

DNA: TGCAGTGCTAGAGATAGTGGCCGCAAGGGGGGCACTGAAGCTTTCTTT
CDR3: CSARDSGRKGGTEAFF
D: NA
V: TRBV20-1
size: many
J: TRBJ1-1

DNA: TGCAGTGCTAAGCGAGGGACTAACTATGGCTACACCTTC
CDR3: CSAKRGTNYGYTF
D: NA
V: TRBV20-1
size: many
J: TRBJ1-2

DNA: TGCAGCGTTGGGGGGGGGTTCACTGAAGCTTTCTTT
CDR3: CSVGGGFTEAFF
D: NA
V: TRBV29-1
size: many
J: TRBJ1-1

DNA: TGTGCCAGCAGCCCCCCTACTAGCGGGGGCACAGATACGCAGTATTTT
CDR3: CASSPPTSGGTDTQYF
D: TRBD2
V: TRBV12-3/TRBV12-4
size: NA
J: TRBJ2-3

DNA: TGTGCCAGTAGTATGCAGGGGGGTCAGCCCCAGCATTTT
CDR3: CASSMQGGQPQHF
D: TRBD1
V: TRBV19
size: NA
J: TRBJ1-5

DNA: TGTGCCAGCAGCTTGCAGGAGTCCAGGGGAGGTACTGGAAACACCATATATTTT
CDR3: CASSLQESRGGTGNTIYF
D: NA
V: TRBV5-6
size: NA
J: TRBJ1-3

DNA: TGCAGCGTTGACCCGTTACAGGGGCCTGGGGGTGGGCAGTTCTTC
CDR3: CSVDPLQGPGGGQFF
D: TRBD1
V: TRBV29-1
size: few
J: TRBJ2-1

DNA: TGCAGTGCTAGGGGACTGAACTCTGGGGCCAACGTCCTGACTTTC
CDR3: CSARGLNSGANVLTF
D: NA
V: TRBV20-1
size: NA
J: TRBJ2-6

DNA: TGTGCCAGCAGCTTCCCTGGTCGGACGGCTGGAAACACCATATATTTT
CDR3: CASSFPGRTAGNTIYF
D: NA
V: TRBV7-9
size: NA
J: TRBJ1-3

DNA: TGTGCCAGCAGCTTCCCGTCGTCTAATCAGCCCCAGCATTTT
CDR3: CASSFPSSNQPQHF
D: NA
V: TRBV7-8
size: few
J: TRBJ1-5

DNA: TGTGCCAGCAGCCCTTCGGCGGGAGTCAGCACAGATACGCAGTATTTT
CDR3: CASSPSAGVSTDTQYF
D: TRBD2
V: TRBV11-3
size: NA
J: TRBJ2-3

DNA: TGTGCCAGCAGTTACATGTCTAGCGGGAGGTGGAACATTCAGTACTTC
CDR3: CASSYMSSGRWNIQYF
D: TRBD2
V: TRBV6-5
size: many
J: TRBJ2-4

DNA: TGTGCCAGCAGCCGTCGGGACCGATCCTCTATGGGCTACACCTTC
CDR3: CASSRRDRSSMGYTF
D: NA
V: TRBV3-1
size: NA
J: TRBJ1-2

DNA: TGCAGTGCTTTTAGCGATTCCTACGAGCAGTACTTC
CDR3: CSAFSDSYEQYF
D: NA
V: TRBV20-1
size: many
J: TRBJ2-7

DNA: TGTGCCAGCAGTCAACTAGTGATCGATGAGCAGTTCTTC
CDR3: CASSQLVIDEQFF
D: NA
V: TRBV2
size: few
J: TRBJ2-1

DNA: TGCGCCAGCAGCCAAGAGGGAGCGGGAGCATACAATGAGCAGTTCTTC
CDR3: CASSQEGAGAYNEQFF
D: TRBD2
V: TRBV4-3
size: NA
J: TRBJ2-1

DNA: TGTGCCAGCAGTTGGGACACTGAAGCTTTCTTT
CDR3: CASSWDTEAFF
D: NA
V: TRBV6-6
size: many
J: TRBJ1-1

DNA: TGTGCCAGCAGGACGACAGGGGGTGACACTGAAGCTTTCTTT
CDR3: CASRTTGGDTEAFF
D: TRBD1
V: TRBV27
size: many
J: TRBJ1-1

DNA: TGTGCCAGCAGCCTCAGAACTCAGACTAGCGGGAGGCCAGATACGCAGTATTTT
CDR3: CASSLRTQTSGRPDTQYF
D: TRBD2
V: TRBV7-8
size: few
J: TRBJ2-3

DNA: TGCAGTGCTAGAGATCTACACCCCCTGGGCGAGCAGTTCTTC
CDR3: CSARDLHPLGEQFF
D: NA
V: TRBV20-1
size: NA
J: TRBJ2-1

DNA: TGCAGTGCCCAAGCCGGGACAGGGAGATCAGATACGCAGTATTTT
CDR3: CSAQAGTGRSDTQYF
D: TRBD1
V: TRBV20-1
size: few
J: TRBJ2-3

DNA: TGTGCCAGCAGTCGACAGTCCTACGAGCAGTACTTC
CDR3: CASSRQSYEQYF
D: NA
V: TRBV11-1
size: NA
J: TRBJ2-7

DNA: TGTGCCAGCAGTTTAGATTTAGGGAATCAGCCCCAGCATTTT
CDR3: CASSLDLGNQPQHF
D: NA
V: TRBV12-3/TRBV12-4
size: many
J: TRBJ1-5

DNA: TGTGCCAGCAGCTTAGGACACACACAAGAGACCCAGTACTTC
CDR3: CASSLGHTQETQYF
D: NA
V: TRBV7-8
size: NA
J: TRBJ2-5

DNA: TGTGCCAGCAGCGGATTTGGGGGGGCCCTCTCTGATAGTGAGCAGTTCTTC
CDR3: CASSGFGGALSDSEQFF
D: NA
V: TRBV7-9
size: many
J: TRBJ2-1

DNA: TGCAGCGCCTCGACAGTGGATTATGAGACCCAGTACTTC
CDR3: CSASTVDYETQYF
D: NA
V: TRBV29-1
size: NA
J: TRBJ2-5

DNA: TGTGCCAGCAGCTCAACGGGGACAGGGACGAACACCGGGGAGCTGTTTTTT
CDR3: CASSSTGTGTNTGELFF
D: TRBD1
V: TRBV7-9
size: many
J: TRBJ2-2

DNA: TGTGCCAGCAGAGCGTTCCGATTTCAGAGCACTGAAGCTTTCTTT
CDR3: CASRAFRFQSTEAFF
D: NA
V: TRBV5-6
size: NA
J: TRBJ1-1

DNA: TGCAGCGTTGACGCGTACACAGATACGCAGTATTTT
CDR3: CSVDAYTDTQYF
D: NA
V: TRBV29-1
size: NA
J: TRBJ2-3

DNA: TGTGCCAGCAGTGCCCGCCGTGGTGAGACCCAGTACTTC
CDR3: CASSARRGETQYF
D: NA
V: TRBV25-1
size: many
J: TRBJ2-5

DNA: TGTGCCAGCAGCCCCCTCGGGACCTTCCGCGAAGAGACCCAGTACTTC
CDR3: CASSPLGTFREETQYF
D: NA
V: TRBV7-9
size: many
J: TRBJ2-5

DNA: TGTGCCACCAGTGATTTAACCCGGACTAGCGGGGGGAGCTCCTACAATGAGCAGTTCTTC
CDR3: CATSDLTRTSGGSSYNEQFF
D: TRBD2
V: TRBV24-1
size: many
J: TRBJ2-1

DNA: TGTGCCAGCAGTTTACGGCGAGAGGGGGCCAACGTCCTGACTTTC
CDR3: CASSLRREGANVLTF
D: NA
V: TRBV12-3/TRBV12-4
size: many
J: TRBJ2-6

DNA: TGCAGTGCGCCGAGGACTGGATCATACGAGCAGTACTTC
CDR3: CSAPRTGSYEQYF
D: NA
V: TRBV20-1
size: many
J: TRBJ2-7

DNA: TGTGCCTGGAGTGTTCACGGAGAAGAGACCCAGTACTTC
CDR3: CAWSVHGEETQYF
D: NA
V: TRBV30
size: many
J: TRBJ2-5

DNA: TGTGCCAGTAGTATGTTAGCAGGGCCTGAAAAACTGTTTTTT
CDR3: CASSMLAGPEKLFF
D: NA
V: TRBV19
size: many
J: TRBJ1-4

DNA: TGCAGCGGGGGAGTGGGTTCGGGTACGCAGTATTTT
CDR3: CSGGVGSGTQYF
D: NA
V: TRBV29-1
size: many
J: TRBJ2-3

DNA: TGTGCCAGCAGTTTATTGGGGGCCGCGGGAGCTTTCTTT
CDR3: CASSLLGAAGAFF
D: NA
V: TRBV27
size: few
J: TRBJ1-1

DNA: TGCGCCAGCAGCCCCCCGACAGAAGGCGGTCTTTCTGAAGCTTTCTTT
CDR3: CASSPPTEGGLSEAFF
D: NA
V: TRBV5-1
size: many
J: TRBJ1-1

DNA: TGTGCCAGCAGGACTACAGGGGAGAGGAGTGAAAAACTGTTTTTT
CDR3: CASRTTGERSEKLFF
D: TRBD1
V: TRBV6-1
size: many
J: TRBJ1-4

DNA: TGCGCCAGCAAGGTAACCGCTGGTCCGGACGCTGAAGCTTTCTTT
CDR3: CASKVTAGPDAEAFF
D: NA
V: TRBV5-1
size: many
J: TRBJ1-1

DNA: TGTGCCAGCAGTGTCCGCCCCACCTACGAGCAGTACTTC
CDR3: CASSVRPTYEQYF
D: NA
V: TRBV6-1
size: many
J: TRBJ2-7

DNA: TGTGCCAGCAGTCTTAGGACAGGGGAGGTGGCCCAGTACTTC
CDR3: CASSLRTGEVAQYF
D: TRBD1
V: TRBV27
size: few
J: TRBJ2-5

DNA: TGTGCCAGCCGTGGGACAGGGAGGAACACCGGGGAGCTGTTTTTT
CDR3: CASRGTGRNTGELFF
D: TRBD1
V: TRBV28
size: many
J: TRBJ2-2

DNA: TGTGCCTGGAGTCGCCAGGTAGCTTTCTTT
CDR3: CAWSRQVAFF
D: NA
V: TRBV30
size: many
J: TRBJ1-1

DNA: TGTGCCAGCAGCCAAGGGCTGGGGGGCAACTATGGCTACACCTTC
CDR3: CASSQGLGGNYGYTF
D: NA
V: TRBV3-1
size: many
J: TRBJ1-2

DNA: TGTGCCAGCAGCTTAGAGGCGACGAGCACTGAAGCTTTCTTT
CDR3: CASSLEATSTEAFF
D: NA
V: TRBV7-3
size: many
J: TRBJ1-1

DNA: TGCGCCAGCAGCTTTAGCGGGGGGAACCAAGAGACCCAGTACTTC
CDR3: CASSFSGGNQETQYF
D: TRBD2
V: TRBV5-1
size: NA
J: TRBJ2-5

DNA: TGCAGTGCTAGTGCCAGGTTTAATGAAAAACTGTTTTTT
CDR3: CSASARFNEKLFF
D: NA
V: TRBV20-1
size: many
J: TRBJ1-4

DNA: TGTGCCAGCAGCTACTCACTAGCGGGGGTCACAGATACGCAGTATTTT
CDR3: CASSYSLAGVTDTQYF
D: TRBD2
V: TRBV7-9
size: NA
J: TRBJ2-3

DNA: TGTGCCAGCAGCAAAGAAAGGGATCCCTACGAGCAGTACTTC
CDR3: CASSKERDPYEQYF
D: NA
V: TRBV21-1
size: many
J: TRBJ2-7

DNA: TGTGCCAGCAGCTTCGACGGGAGGAGGTCCTACGAGCAGTACTTC
CDR3: CASSFDGRRSYEQYF
D: TRBD2
V: TRBV7-9
size: NA
J: TRBJ2-7

DNA: TGTGCCAGCAAACGTTCGGGGGACAGCAATCAGCCCCAGCATTTT
CDR3: CASKRSGDSNQPQHF
D: NA
V: TRBV12-3/TRBV12-4
size: many
J: TRBJ1-5

DNA: TGTGCCATCAGTGGCCGGGGCCGGGCTCCGGACACTGAAGCTTTCTTT
CDR3: CAISGRGRAPDTEAFF
D: NA
V: TRBV10-3
size: many
J: TRBJ1-1

DNA: TGTGCCAGCAGCCCTCGCCGGGATAGCAATCAGCCCCAGCATTTT
CDR3: CASSPRRDSNQPQHF
D: NA
V: TRBV7-2
size: many
J: TRBJ1-5

DNA: TGTGCCAGCAGCACTACTAGCGGGTCCTACGAGCAGTACTTC
CDR3: CASSTTSGSYEQYF
D: TRBD2
V: TRBV3-1
size: many
J: TRBJ2-7

DNA: TGTGCCAGCGAAAGAGCAAGCTACGAGCAGTACTTC
CDR3: CASERASYEQYF
D: NA
V: TRBV7-2
size: many
J: TRBJ2-7

DNA: TGTGCCAGTAGTATGGCGACAAACACAGGGGGAGGAGAAGATACGCAGTATTTT
CDR3: CASSMATNTGGGEDTQYF
D: TRBD1
V: TRBV19
size: NA
J: TRBJ2-3

DNA: TGCGCCAGCAGCTTATCGGCTAGTGTAGGTGAGCAGTTCTTC
CDR3: CASSLSASVGEQFF
D: NA
V: TRBV5-1
size: NA
J: TRBJ2-1

DNA: TGTGCCAGCAGTCTCCCCGACAGCACAGATACGCAGTATTTT
CDR3: CASSLPDSTDTQYF
D: NA
V: TRBV6-5
size: many
J: TRBJ2-3